This T cell receptor (beta chain) was captured by sequencing in a study of monozygotic twins with inflammatory bowel disease. Regarding the study as a whole: There were differing immunosuppressive treatments, which may have added variability to patient repertoires. No discrimination was achieved between different T cell subtypes.

CDR3 length: 13 residues. Concerning this clonotype: What it binds is not known.

Input per TCR library consisted of around 3.5 ug of total RNA. TCRdb processed the 5' RACE reads again and assigns one entry to each CDR3 protein, with no DNA. Its clone listing holds around 380,000 distinct CDR3 sequences. The sequenced sample consisted of blood. The chain combines TRBV12-3 or TRBV12-4 with TRBJ1-5; as DNA is missing, the TRBD1 call by TCRdb cannot be tested. The receptor comes from a human donor with ulcerative colitis or Crohn's disease, or a healthy co-twin of an affected twin (not recorded which). The CDR3 here is CASRATGGQPQHF.